The clone carrying this T cell receptor beta chain was recorded many times. Antigen: not known. The CDR3 totals 13 residues. The V gene lost 5 bases and the J gene lost 13 bases, with 15 bases spanning the gap. Germline lookup yields CDR1 SGHAT and CDR2 FQNNGV. The data were obtained in a study of metastatic and nonmetastatic thyroid tumors. Overall study: The study looked at repertoires side by side in blood and in tumor or nodule tissue from malignant and benign thyroid patients.

Study conclusions and caveats: It was reported that TCR beta diversity was significantly higher in malignant thyroid tumors than benign nodules, in blood and tumor.

Every patient was untreated before thyroid surgery. TCRdb reassembled clones from the PCR reads with MiXCR. The repertoire consists of 10,000 to 15,000 clones, with 20% to 25% occurring once and the leading ten covering roughly 4%. Sequencing was performed on blood. This receptor was obtained from a female donor with papillary thyroid cancer or a benign thyroid nodule (not recorded which). Some clones in this sample may be carry-over from other donors' samples. The chain recombines TRBV11-2 with TRBJ1-6; D gene unclear. The CDR3 coding sequence is TGTGCCAGCAGCGAATCAGACGCCAGCCCCCTCCACTTT. Protein sequence: CASSESDASPLHF.